The 27 T cell receptor beta chains below were found in one sample sequenced in a study of blood T cell repertoires in COVID-19. TCRdb keeps only in-frame clones here, not all; method: immunoSEQ multiplex PCR. The sample has 250,000 to 350,000 clones, roughly 90% seen once; the top ten hold approximately 18%. The specimen sequenced was PBMCs or T cells enriched from blood (not recorded which). These receptors were obtained from a young woman who had recovered from COVID-19.

V gene TRBV2 combines with J gene TRBJ1-5, with 8 positions matching TRBD1. Germline values: CDR1 SNHLY, CDR2 FYNNEI. The J segment lost 5 bases and the V segment lost 9 bases, leaving 9 bases of the junction unmatched. The CDR3 runs 14 residues. CDR3 DNA: TGTGCCAGTAACTCCGGACAGGGAGATCAGCCCCAGCATTTT. It yields the protein CASNSGQGDQPQHF.

V and J are TRBV10-3 and TRBJ1-2, with D perhaps TRBD1 (6 bases). Trimming cost V 5 bases and J 6 bases, with 10 bases left between them. Germline values: CDR1 ENHRY, CDR2 SYGVKD. The CDR3 has 12 amino acids. CDR3 sequence reads: CAISPQGDGYTF. CDR3 DNA sequence: TGTGCCATCAGTCCACAGGGAGATGGCTACACCTTC.

The chain carries TRBV5-1 and TRBJ2-3; 7 nucleotides agree with TRBD2. Germline CDR1 reads SGHRS; CDR2 reads YFSETQ. The CDR3 is 15 residues long. The J segment lost 4 bases and the V segment lost 2 bases, leaving 7 bases of the junction unmatched. The CDR3 sequence: CASSLTGGVSDTQYF. In DNA, the CDR3 is TGCGCCAGCAGCTTAACGGGAGGAGTGTCAGATACGCAGTATTTT. The whole variable domain, remainder taken from reference TRBV5-1 and TRBJ2-3, is KAGVTQTPRYLIKTRGQQVTLSCSPISGHRSVSWYQQTPGQGLQFLFEYFSETQRNKGNFPGRFSGRQFSNSRSEMNVSTLELGDSALYLCASSLTGGVSDTQYFGPGTRLTVL.

V usage is TRBV11-2 and J usage is TRBJ1-5, with TRBD1 matching over 7 bases. Germline trimming cut 1 base from V and 7 bases from J; bases unmatched to any gene: 7. Germline CDR1 is SGHAT and CDR2 is FQNNGV. The CDR3 loop spans 15 amino acids. The CDR3 sequence is CASSLGLGGRQPQHF. For the CDR3, the DNA is TGTGCCAGCAGCTTAGGTCTAGGGGGCAGACAGCCCCAGCATTTT.

The chain is built from TRBV28 and TRBJ2-7; possible D gene TRBD2, 5 bases. Trimming took 6 bases from V and 1 from J, leaving 10 bases between them. This CDR3 is built from 13 residues. Germline CDR1 is MDHEN and CDR2 is SYDVKM. CDR3 sequence (DNA): TGTGCCAGCAGCAACCGCGGGTCCTACGAGCAGTACTTC. It translates to CASSNRGSYEQYF.

The J gene is TRBJ2-7, the V gene TRBV10-3; TRBD2 might be the D (5 bases). Germline loops: CDR1 ENHRY, CDR2 SYGVKD. The CDR3 totals 14 residues. V dropped 2 bases and J dropped 2 bases, with 10 bases sitting between them. CDR3 amino acids: CAISESEGTYEQYF. The CDR3 DNA reads as TGTGCCATCAGTGAGAGTGAGGGTACCTACGAGCAGTACTTC.

The chain combines TRBV4-1 with TRBJ1-2; possible D gene TRBD1, 5 bases. The V gene lost 3 bases and the J gene lost 2 bases, with 16 bases spanning the gap. The germline V gene has CDR1 MGHRA and CDR2 YSYEKL. This CDR3 is 16 amino acids long. The CDR3 DNA is TGCGCCAGCAGCCACCCCAATGGGGGGAGCAACTATGGCTACACCTTC. Amino acids: CASSHPNGGSNYGYTF.

This chain joins TRBV7-8 and TRBJ2-1, with 7 nucleotides matching TRBD1. The CDR3 runs to 13 residues. The ends lost 5 bases at V and 8 bases at J; junction bases unmatched: 6. Per the germline V gene, CDR1 is SGHVS and CDR2 is FQNEAQ. The CDR3 is CASSVTGYHEQFF. In DNA, the CDR3 is TGTGCCAGCAGCGTGACAGGGTACCATGAGCAGTTCTTC.

The chain has TRBV5-6 and TRBJ1-2; D may be TRBD1 (5 bases). Trimming cost V 2 bases and J 8 bases, with 19 bases left between them. The CDR3 consists of 15 residues. The germline V gene has CDR1 SGHDT and CDR2 YYEEEE. CDR3 sequence reads: CASSFGAPPSGGYTF. CDR3 nucleotide sequence: TGTGCCAGCAGCTTTGGGGCCCCTCCCTCGGGCGGCTACACCTTC.

This clone was counted a few times. In the same sample, other DNA sequences code for this CDR3. The V and J genes are TRBV5-6 and TRBJ1-1; 9 bases line up with TRBD1. Trimming cost V 4 bases and J 2 bases; bases outside gene matches: 6. Germline assignment: CDR1 SGHDT and CDR2 YYEEEE. The CDR3 has 15 residues. The CDR3 loop is CASSRPGQGNTEAFF. In DNA form, the CDR3 reads TGTGCCAGCAGCCGCCCGGGACAGGGAAACACTGAAGCTTTCTTT. Variable domain in full (rest from reference TRBV5-6 and TRBJ1-1): DAGVTQSPTHLIKTRGQQVTLRCSPKSGHDTVSWYQQALGQGPQFIFQYYEEEERQRGNFPDRFSGHQFPNYSSELNVNALLLGDSALYLCASSRPGQGNTEAFFGQGTRLTVV.

The chain couples TRBV15 to TRBJ1-4; unclear D gene. Looked up from germline, CDR1 is LNHNV and CDR2 is YYDKDF (reference sequence). V lost 0 bases to trimming and J lost 0 bases, with 8 bases between them. The CDR3 length is 16 residues. The CDR3 DNA follows: TGTGCCACCAGCAGAGATGCAGGTACAACTAATGAAAAACTGTTTTTT. This codes for CATSRDAGTTNEKLFF.

The rearrangement links TRBV29-1 to TRBJ2-1; 10 nucleotides match TRBD1. This CDR3 comprises 14 residues. Trimming cost V 4 bases and J 2 bases; bases outside gene matches: 2. Germline V gives CDR1 SQVTM, CDR2 ANQGSEA. The CDR3 nucleotides read TGCAGCGTTGTCGGACAGGGGGCCTACAATGAGCAGTTCTTC. Encoded protein: CSVVGQGAYNEQFF.

This clone occurred once. This chain joins TRBV6-5 and TRBJ1-2; TRBD1 aligns across 7 bases. The CDR3 totals 15 residues. The ends lost 1 base at V and 5 bases at J; junction bases unmatched: 7. In germline, CDR1 is MNHEY, CDR2 SVGAGI. CDR3 sequence (DNA): TGTGCCAGCAGTTACTTAAAGGGGGCCCGGTATGGCTACACCTTC. Translated: CASSYLKGARYGYTF.

V is TRBV2 and J is TRBJ2-3, with 7 bases lining up with TRBD1. The CDR3 has 14 residues. In germline, CDR1 is SNHLY, CDR2 FYNNEI. V gave up 6 bases and J gave up 7 bases; unmatched junction bases: 10. CDR3 bases: TGTGCCAGCAGCGCTGACAGGGAGAGTTATACGCAGTATTTT. It encodes CASSADRESYTQYF.

V usage is TRBV5-4 and J usage is TRBJ1-2; 8 nucleotides match TRBD1. The CDR3 extends over 13 amino acids. The germline V gene encodes CDR1 SGHNT and CDR2 YYREEE (reference sequence). The V gene end was trimmed by 4 bases and the J gene end by 8 bases; junction bases not matched to a gene: 7. The CDR3 DNA follows: TGTGCCAGCAGCCCTGACAGGGGCAGGGGCTACACCTTC. Protein sequence: CASSPDRGRGYTF.

J is TRBJ2-1 and V is TRBV25-1, with 9 bases identical to TRBD1. The germline gives CDR1 MGHDK, CDR2 SYGVNS. The CDR3 runs to 15 residues. V lost 3 bases to trimming and J lost 8 bases; unmatched junction nucleotides: 8. This CDR3 reads CASSEPGQGGHEQFF. In nucleotides, the CDR3 is TGTGCCAGCAGTGAGCCGGGACAGGGAGGCCATGAGCAGTTCTTC. Together with reference TRBV25-1 and TRBJ2-1, the CDR3 gives the full variable domain: EADIYQTPRYLVIGTGKKITLECSQTMGHDKMYWYQQDPGMELHLIHYSYGVNSTEKGDLSSESTVSRIRTEHFPLTLESARPSHTSQYLCASSEPGQGGHEQFFGPGTRLTVL.

The gene calls are TRBV2 and TRBJ1-5; TRBD1 aligns across 7 bases. J lost 3 bases, V lost 3 bases, and 5 bases had no gene match. There are 15 residues in the CDR3. Germline V lookup: CDR1 SNHLY, CDR2 FYNNEI. The CDR3 reads CASSDRTGFNQPQHF. The CDR3 DNA is TGTGCCAGCAGTGACCGGACAGGCTTCAATCAGCCCCAGCATTTT.

The chain couples TRBV7-8 to TRBJ1-6, with 7 bases matching TRBD1. The CDR3 spans 14 residues. Unmatched junction bases numbered 8, after V lost 5 bases and J lost 10 bases. The germline CDR1 and CDR2 sequences are SGHVS and FQNEAQ. This chain's CDR3 is CASSPRQGDSPLHF. The DNA for the CDR3 is TGTGCCAGCAGCCCCCGACAGGGTGACTCACCCCTCCACTTT.

This chain joins TRBV11-3 and TRBJ1-3; 9 bases match TRBD1. The ends lost 5 bases at V and 4 bases at J; junction bases unmatched: 6. Looked up from germline, CDR1 is SGHNT and CDR2 is YENEEA. The CDR3 sequence is 15 residues long. This CDR3 is CASSIGTGSGNTIYF. CDR3 DNA sequence: TGTGCCAGCAGCATCGGGACAGGGTCAGGAAACACCATATATTTT.

The chain links TRBV19 to TRBJ1-5; D is ambiguous. Trimming cost V 1 base and J 0 bases, with 7 bases left between them. Per the germline V gene, CDR1 is LNHDA and CDR2 is SQIVND (reference sequence). The CDR3 totals 15 residues. For the CDR3, the DNA is TGTGCCAGTAGTATAGCCATACATAGCAATCAGCCCCAGCATTTT. This encodes CASSIAIHSNQPQHF.

This chain links TRBV10-2 with TRBJ2-1; D not certain. Trimming shortened V by 4 bases and J by 1 base, and 8 bases separated the two germline ends. Germline CDR1 WSHSY, CDR2 SAAADI. This CDR3 is built from 14 residues. This CDR3 is CASSVSFSYNEQFF. Written as DNA, the CDR3 is TGCGCCAGCAGTGTGAGCTTTTCCTACAATGAGCAGTTCTTC.

The chain has TRBV18 and TRBJ2-7; 7 bases map to TRBD1. The CDR3 runs to 14 residues. Germline trimming cut 2 bases from V and 5 bases from J; bases unmatched to any gene: 6. Germline V gene data show CDR1 as KGHSH and CDR2 as LQKENI. This chain's CDR3 is CASSPSNRGNEQYF. CDR3 DNA sequence: TGTGCCAGCTCACCATCTAACAGGGGTAACGAGCAGTACTTC.

The V call is TRBV7-2, the J call TRBJ1-1; 8 bases are a match to TRBD1. Trimming took 4 bases from V and 0 from J; bases not matched to a gene: 4. The germline V gene has CDR1 SGHTA and CDR2 FQGNSA. This CDR3 has 15 residues. The CDR3 sequence: CASSSGGSMNTEAFF. In DNA, the CDR3 is TGTGCCAGCAGCTCAGGGGGCTCCATGAACACTGAAGCTTTCTTT.

The V and J genes are TRBV27 and TRBJ2-1; 8 bases fit TRBD1. Trimming cost V 5 bases and J 0 bases; bases outside gene matches: 3. CDR1 is MNHEY, CDR2 SMNVEV, per germline (reference sequence). CDR3 length: 15 amino acids. This CDR3 reads CASSETGGSYNEQFF. The CDR3 DNA sequence: TGTGCCAGCAGTGAAACAGGGGGCTCCTACAATGAGCAGTTCTTC.

V usage is TRBV2 and J usage is TRBJ2-1, with 11 positions matching TRBD2. The CDR3 is made up of 17 amino acids. V dropped 3 bases and J dropped 0; count of bases not matched to a gene: 4. The germline V gene encodes CDR1 SNHLY and CDR2 FYNNEI. The CDR3 reads CASSEGLAGGSYNEQFF. As DNA, the CDR3 is TGTGCCAGCAGTGAGGGGCTAGCGGGAGGCTCCTACAATGAGCAGTTCTTC.

The rearrangement joins TRBV29-1 to TRBJ2-1; no clear D gene. The CDR3 spans 13 residues. Germline CDR1 is SQVTM and CDR2 is ANQGSEA. V lost 4 bases and J 2 bases, leaving 9 bases between the germline ends. In nucleotides, the CDR3 is TGCAGCGTTGTCCTTCAGACCTACAATGAGCAGTTCTTC. Translating gives CSVVLQTYNEQFF.

V usage is TRBV6-5 and J usage is TRBJ2-3; tentatively, D is TRBD1 (6 bases). Germline CDR1 reads MNHEY; CDR2 reads SVGAGI. The CDR3 sequence is 13 residues long. Trimming removed 6 bases from V and 4 bases from J, with 11 bases in between. CDR3 residues: CASSGQYADTQYF. CDR3 bases: TGTGCCAGCAGCGGACAGTACGCAGATACGCAGTATTTT.